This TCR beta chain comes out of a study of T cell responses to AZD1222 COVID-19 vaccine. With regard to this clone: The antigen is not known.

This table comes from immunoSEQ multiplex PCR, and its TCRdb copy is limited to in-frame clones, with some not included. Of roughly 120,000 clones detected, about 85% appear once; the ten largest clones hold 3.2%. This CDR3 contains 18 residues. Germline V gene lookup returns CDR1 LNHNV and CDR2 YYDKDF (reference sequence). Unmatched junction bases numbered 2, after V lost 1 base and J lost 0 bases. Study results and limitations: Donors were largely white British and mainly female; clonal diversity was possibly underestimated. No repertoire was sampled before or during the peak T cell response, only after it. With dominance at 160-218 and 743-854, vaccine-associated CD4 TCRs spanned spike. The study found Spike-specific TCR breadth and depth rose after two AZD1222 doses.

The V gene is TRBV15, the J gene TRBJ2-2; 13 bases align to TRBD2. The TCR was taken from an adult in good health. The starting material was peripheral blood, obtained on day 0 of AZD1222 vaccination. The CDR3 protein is CATSRGLAGGTNTGELFF. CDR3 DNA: TGTGCCACCAGCAGAGGACTAGCGGGGGGTACGAACACCGGGGAGCTGTTTTTT.